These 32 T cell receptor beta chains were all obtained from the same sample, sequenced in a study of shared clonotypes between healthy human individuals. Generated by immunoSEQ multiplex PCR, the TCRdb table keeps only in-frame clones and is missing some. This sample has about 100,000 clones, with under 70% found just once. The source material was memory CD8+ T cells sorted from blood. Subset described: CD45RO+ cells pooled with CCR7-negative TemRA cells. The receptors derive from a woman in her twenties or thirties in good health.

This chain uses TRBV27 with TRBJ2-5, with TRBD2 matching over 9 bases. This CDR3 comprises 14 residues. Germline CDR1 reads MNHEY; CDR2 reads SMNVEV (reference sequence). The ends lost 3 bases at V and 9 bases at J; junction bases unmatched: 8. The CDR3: CASSFTGTSQAQYF. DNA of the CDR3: TGTGCCAGCAGTTTTACCGGGACTAGCCAGGCCCAGTACTTC.

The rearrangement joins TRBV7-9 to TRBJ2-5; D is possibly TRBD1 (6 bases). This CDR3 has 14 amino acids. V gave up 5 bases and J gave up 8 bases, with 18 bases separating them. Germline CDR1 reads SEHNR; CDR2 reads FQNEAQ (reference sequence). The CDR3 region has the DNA TGTGCCAGCAGCACCCACAGGGAAGGGCACACCCAGTACTTC. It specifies CASSTHREGHTQYF.

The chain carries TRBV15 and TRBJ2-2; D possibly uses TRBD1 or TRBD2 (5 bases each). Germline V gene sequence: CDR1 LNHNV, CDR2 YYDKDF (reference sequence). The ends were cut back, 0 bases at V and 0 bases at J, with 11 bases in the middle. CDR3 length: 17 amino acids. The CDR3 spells CATSRDPRDANTGELFF. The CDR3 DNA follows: TGTGCCACCAGCAGAGATCCCCGGGACGCGAACACCGGGGAGCTGTTTTTT. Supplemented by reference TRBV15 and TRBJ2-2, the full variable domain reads DAMVIQNPRYQVTQFGKPVTLSCSQTLNHNVMYWYQQKSSQAPKLLFHYYDKDFNNEADTPDNFQSRRPNTSFCFLDIRSPGLGDTAMYLCATSRDPRDANTGELFFGEGSRLTVL.

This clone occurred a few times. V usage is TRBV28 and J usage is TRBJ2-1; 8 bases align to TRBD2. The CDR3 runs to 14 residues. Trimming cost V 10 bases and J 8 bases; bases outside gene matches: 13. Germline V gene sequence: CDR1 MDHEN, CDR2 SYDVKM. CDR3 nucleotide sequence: TGTGCCACCGCCGGGGGGGCGCAGACCGATGAGCAGTTCTTC. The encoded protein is CATAGGAQTDEQFF.

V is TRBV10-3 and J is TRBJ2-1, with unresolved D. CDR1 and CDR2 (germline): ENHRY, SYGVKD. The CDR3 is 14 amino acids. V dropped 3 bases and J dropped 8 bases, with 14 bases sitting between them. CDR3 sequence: CAISDGGPGHEQFF. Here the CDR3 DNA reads TGTGCCATCAGTGACGGTGGGCCCGGACATGAGCAGTTCTTC.

The CDR3 nucleotides read TGTGCCTGGAGACTCCCGGACAGGGTTGGATCACCCCTCCACTTT. Translation: CAWRLPDRVGSPLHF. The V call is TRBV30, the J call TRBJ1-6; 8 positions match TRBD1. Germline V gives CDR1 GTSNPN, CDR2 SVGIG (reference sequence). V trimming: 3 bases; J trimming: 10 bases; junction bases outside the gene matches: 11. The CDR3 sequence is 15 residues long.

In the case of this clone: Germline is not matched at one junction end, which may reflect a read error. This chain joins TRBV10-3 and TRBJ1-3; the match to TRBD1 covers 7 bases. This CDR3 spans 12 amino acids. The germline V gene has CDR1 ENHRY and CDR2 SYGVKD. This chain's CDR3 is CGSGTDGNTIYF. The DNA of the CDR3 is TGCGGATCCGGGACAGATGGAAACACCATATATTTT.

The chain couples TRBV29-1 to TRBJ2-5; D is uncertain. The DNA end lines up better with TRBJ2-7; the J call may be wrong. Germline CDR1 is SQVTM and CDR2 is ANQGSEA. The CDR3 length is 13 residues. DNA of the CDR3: TGCAGCGTTGAAGACAGACTGGCGGCCGAGCAGTACTTC. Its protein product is CSVEDRLAAEQYF.

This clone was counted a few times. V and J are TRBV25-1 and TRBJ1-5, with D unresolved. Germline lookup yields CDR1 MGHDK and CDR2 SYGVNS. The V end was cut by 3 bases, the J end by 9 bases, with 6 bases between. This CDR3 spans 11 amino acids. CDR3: CASSDSGPQHF. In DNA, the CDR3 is TGTGCCAGCAGTGACTCAGGGCCCCAGCATTTT.

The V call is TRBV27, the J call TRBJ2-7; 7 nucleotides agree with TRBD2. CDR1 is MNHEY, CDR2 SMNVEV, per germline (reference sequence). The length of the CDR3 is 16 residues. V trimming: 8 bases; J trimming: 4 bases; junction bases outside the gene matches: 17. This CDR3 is CASVRGFGTTMYEQYF. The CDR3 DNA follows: TGTGCCAGCGTCCGTGGGTTTGGGACTACTATGTACGAGCAGTACTTC.

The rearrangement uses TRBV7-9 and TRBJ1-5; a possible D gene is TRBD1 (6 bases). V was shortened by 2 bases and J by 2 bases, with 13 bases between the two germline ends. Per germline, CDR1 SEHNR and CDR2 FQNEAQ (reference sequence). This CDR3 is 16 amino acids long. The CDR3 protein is CASSLFHRVGNQPQHF. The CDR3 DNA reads TGTGCCAGCAGCTTATTCCACAGGGTTGGCAATCAGCCCCAGCATTTT.

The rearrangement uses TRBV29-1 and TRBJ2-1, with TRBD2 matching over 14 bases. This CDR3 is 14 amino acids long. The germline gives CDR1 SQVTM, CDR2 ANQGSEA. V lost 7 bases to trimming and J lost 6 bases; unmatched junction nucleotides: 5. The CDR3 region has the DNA TGCAGCGCCCTAGGACTAGCGGGAGGCAATGAGCAGTTCTTC. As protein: CSALGLAGGNEQFF.

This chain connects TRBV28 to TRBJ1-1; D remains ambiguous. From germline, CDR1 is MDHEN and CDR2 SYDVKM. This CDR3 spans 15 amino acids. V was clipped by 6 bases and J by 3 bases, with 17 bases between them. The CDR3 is CASRQPGDAYTEAFF. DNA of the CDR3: TGTGCCAGCAGACAACCGGGAGACGCATACACTGAAGCTTTCTTT.

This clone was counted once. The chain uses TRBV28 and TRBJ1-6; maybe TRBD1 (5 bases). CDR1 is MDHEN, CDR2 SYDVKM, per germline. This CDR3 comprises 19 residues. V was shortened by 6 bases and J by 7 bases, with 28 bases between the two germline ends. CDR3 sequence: CASRPRTRRGMWANSPLHF. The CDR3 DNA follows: TGTGCCAGCAGACCCCGGACCAGACGGGGGATGTGGGCCAATTCACCCCTCCACTTT.

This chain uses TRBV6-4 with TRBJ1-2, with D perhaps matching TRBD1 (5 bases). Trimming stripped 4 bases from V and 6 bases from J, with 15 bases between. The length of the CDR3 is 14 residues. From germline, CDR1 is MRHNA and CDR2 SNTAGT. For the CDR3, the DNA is TGTGCCAGCAGTGGAGGTGAAGGGGTCGATGGCTACACCTTC. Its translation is CASSGGEGVDGYTF.

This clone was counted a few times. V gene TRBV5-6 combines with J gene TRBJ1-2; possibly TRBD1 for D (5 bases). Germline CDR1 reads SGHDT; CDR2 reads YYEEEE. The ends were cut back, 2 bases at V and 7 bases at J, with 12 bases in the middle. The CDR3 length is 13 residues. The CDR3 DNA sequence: TGTGCCAGCAGCTTCAATATGGGACCTGGCTACACCTTC. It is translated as CASSFNMGPGYTF.

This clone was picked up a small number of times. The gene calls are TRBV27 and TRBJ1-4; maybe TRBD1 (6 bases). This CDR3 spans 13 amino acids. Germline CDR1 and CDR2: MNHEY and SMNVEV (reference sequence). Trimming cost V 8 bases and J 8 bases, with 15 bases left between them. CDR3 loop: CASAVQGDEKLFF. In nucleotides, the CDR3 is TGTGCCAGCGCCGTACAGGGAGACGAAAAACTGTTTTTT.

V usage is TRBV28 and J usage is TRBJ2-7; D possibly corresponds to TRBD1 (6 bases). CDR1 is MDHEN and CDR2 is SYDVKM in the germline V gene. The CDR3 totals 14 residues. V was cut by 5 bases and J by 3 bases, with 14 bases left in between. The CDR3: CASSPQRGGYEQYF. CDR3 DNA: TGTGCCAGCAGTCCCCAACGAGGGGGCTACGAGCAGTACTTC. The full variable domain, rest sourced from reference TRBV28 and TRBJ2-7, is DVKVTQSSRYLVKRTGEKVFLECVQDMDHENMFWYRQDPGLGLRLIYFSYDVKMKEKGDIPEGYSVSREKKERFSLILESASTNQTSMYLCASSPQRGGYEQYFGPGTRLTVT.

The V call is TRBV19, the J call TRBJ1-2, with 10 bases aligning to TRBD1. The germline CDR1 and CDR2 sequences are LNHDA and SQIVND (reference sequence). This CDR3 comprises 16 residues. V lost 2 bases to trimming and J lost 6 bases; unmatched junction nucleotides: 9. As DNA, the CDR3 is TGTGCCAGTAGTATATGGTCCCGGGACAGGGGAGATGGCTACACCTTC. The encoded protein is CASSIWSRDRGDGYTF.

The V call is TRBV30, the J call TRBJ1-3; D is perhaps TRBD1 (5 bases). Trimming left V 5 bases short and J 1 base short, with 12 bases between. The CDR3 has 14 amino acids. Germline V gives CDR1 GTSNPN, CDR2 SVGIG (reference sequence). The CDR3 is CAWGLGASGNTIYF. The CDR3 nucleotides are TGTGCCTGGGGGCTTGGGGCGTCTGGAAACACCATATATTTT.

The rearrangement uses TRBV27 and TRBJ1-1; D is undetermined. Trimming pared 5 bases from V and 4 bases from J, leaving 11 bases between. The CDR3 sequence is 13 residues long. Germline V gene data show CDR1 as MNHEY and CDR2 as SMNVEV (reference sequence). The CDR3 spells CASSPRPGTEAFF. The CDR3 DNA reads TGTGCCAGCAGTCCTAGGCCGGGCACTGAAGCTTTCTTT.

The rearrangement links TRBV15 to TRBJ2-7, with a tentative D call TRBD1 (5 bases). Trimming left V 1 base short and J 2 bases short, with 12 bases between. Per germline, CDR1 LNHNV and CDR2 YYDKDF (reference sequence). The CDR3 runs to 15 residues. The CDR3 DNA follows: TGTGCCACCAGCAGAGTACAGGAGACGACCTACGAGCAGTACTTC. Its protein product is CATSRVQETTYEQYF. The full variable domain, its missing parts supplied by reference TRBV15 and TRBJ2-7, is DAMVIQNPRYQVTQFGKPVTLSCSQTLNHNVMYWYQQKSSQAPKLLFHYYDKDFNNEADTPDNFQSRRPNTSFCFLDIRSPGLGDTAMYLCATSRVQETTYEQYFGPGTRLTVT.

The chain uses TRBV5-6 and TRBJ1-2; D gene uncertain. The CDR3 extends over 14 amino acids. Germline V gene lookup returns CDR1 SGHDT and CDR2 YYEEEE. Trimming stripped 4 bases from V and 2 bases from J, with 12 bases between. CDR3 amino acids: CASSPGLGNYGYTF. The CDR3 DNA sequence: TGTGCCAGCAGCCCAGGTTTAGGGAACTATGGCTACACCTTC. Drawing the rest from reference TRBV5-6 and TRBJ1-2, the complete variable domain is DAGVTQSPTHLIKTRGQQVTLRCSPKSGHDTVSWYQQALGQGPQFIFQYYEEEERQRGNFPDRFSGHQFPNYSSELNVNALLLGDSALYLCASSPGLGNYGYTFGSGTRLTVV.

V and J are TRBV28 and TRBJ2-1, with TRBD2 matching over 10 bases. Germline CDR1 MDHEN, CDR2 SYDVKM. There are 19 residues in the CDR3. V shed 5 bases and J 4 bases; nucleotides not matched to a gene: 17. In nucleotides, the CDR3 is TGTGCCAGCAGTGATCTACTAGCGGGATTTGACTCAGGGTACAATGAGCAGTTCTTC. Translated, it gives CASSDLLAGFDSGYNEQFF.

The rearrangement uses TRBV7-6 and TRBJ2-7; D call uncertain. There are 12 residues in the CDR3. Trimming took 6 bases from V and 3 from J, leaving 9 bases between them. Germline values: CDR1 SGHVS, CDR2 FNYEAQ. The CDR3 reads CASSQHLYEQYF. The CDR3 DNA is TGTGCCAGCAGTCAACACCTCTACGAGCAGTACTTC.

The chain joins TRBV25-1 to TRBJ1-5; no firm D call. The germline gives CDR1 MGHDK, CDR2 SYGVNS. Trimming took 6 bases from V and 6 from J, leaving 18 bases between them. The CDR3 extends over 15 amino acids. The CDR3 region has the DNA TGTGCCAGCAGCGGCCCCCAAGGGCATGGTCAGCCCCAGCATTTT. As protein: CASSGPQGHGQPQHF.

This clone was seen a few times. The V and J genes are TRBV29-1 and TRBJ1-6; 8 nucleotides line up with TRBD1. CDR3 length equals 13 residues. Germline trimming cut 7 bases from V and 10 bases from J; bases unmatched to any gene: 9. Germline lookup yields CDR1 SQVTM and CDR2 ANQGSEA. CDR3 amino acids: CSAQDREGSPLHF. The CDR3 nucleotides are TGCAGCGCCCAGGACAGGGAGGGATCACCCCTCCACTTT.

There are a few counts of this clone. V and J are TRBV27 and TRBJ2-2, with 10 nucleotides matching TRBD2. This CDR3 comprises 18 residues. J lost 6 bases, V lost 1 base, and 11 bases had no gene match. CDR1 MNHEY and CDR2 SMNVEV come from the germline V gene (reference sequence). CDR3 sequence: CASSLFPSGRANPGELFF. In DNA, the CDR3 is TGTGCCAGCAGTTTATTTCCCAGCGGGAGGGCCAATCCCGGGGAGCTGTTTTTT.

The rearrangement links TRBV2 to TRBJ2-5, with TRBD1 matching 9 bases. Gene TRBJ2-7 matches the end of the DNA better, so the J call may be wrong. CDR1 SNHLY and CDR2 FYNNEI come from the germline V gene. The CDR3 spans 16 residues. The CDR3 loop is CASSPPGQGSSYEQYF. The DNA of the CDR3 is TGTGCCAGCAGCCCTCCCGGACAGGGGAGCTCCTACGAGCAGTACTTC.

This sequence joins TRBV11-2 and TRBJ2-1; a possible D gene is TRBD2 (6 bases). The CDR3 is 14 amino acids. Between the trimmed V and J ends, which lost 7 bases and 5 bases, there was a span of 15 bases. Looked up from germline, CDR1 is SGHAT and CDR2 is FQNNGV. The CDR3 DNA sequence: TGTGCCAGCACCCTAGGTTGGGGGGACAATGAGCAGTTCTTC. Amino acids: CASTLGWGDNEQFF. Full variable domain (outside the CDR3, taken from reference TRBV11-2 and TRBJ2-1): EAGVAQSPRYKIIEKRQSVAFWCNPISGHATLYWYQQILGQGPKLLIQFQNNGVVDDSQLPKDRFSAERLKGVDSTLKIQPAKLEDSAVYLCASTLGWGDNEQFFGPGTRLTVL.

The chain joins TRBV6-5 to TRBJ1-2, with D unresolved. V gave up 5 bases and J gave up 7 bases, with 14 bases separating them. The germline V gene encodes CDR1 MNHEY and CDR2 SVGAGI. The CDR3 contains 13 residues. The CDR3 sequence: CASSPGQRGGYTF. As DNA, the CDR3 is TGTGCCAGCAGTCCCGGCCAGCGGGGTGGCTACACCTTC.

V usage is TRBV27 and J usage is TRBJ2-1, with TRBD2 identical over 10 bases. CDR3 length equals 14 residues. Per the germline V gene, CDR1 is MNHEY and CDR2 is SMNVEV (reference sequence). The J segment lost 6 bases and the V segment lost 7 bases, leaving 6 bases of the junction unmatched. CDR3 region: CASTTGLAVNEQFF. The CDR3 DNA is TGTGCCAGCACGACCGGACTAGCGGTCAATGAGCAGTTCTTC.